The 17 T cell receptor beta chains listed next were all sequenced from one sample in a study of cytomegalovirus exposure and HLA in healthy donors. The PCR had 60 Vbeta and 13 Jbeta primers. Some clones are missing from TCRdb's copy, which holds only in-frame ones; the method was immunoSEQ multiplex PCR. The data hold around 200,000 clones, with approximately 80% observed a single time. The sequenced sample was PBMCs. Every receptor here comes from a girl aged 2 to 10 in good health and CMV-seropositive.

The chain uses TRBV20-1 and TRBJ2-1, with TRBD2 as a possible D gene (5 bases). Germline CDR1 DFQATT, CDR2 SNEGSKA (reference sequence). Trimming left V 5 bases short and J 9 bases short, with 11 bases between. The CDR3 is 11 amino acids. The CDR3, as DNA: TGCAGTGCTTATTTAGGGAGTGAGCAGTTCTTC. Its translation: CSAYLGSEQFF.

In this sample, this clone turned up a few times. This chain joins TRBV9 and TRBJ1-6; D might be TRBD1 (6 bases). In germline, CDR1 is SGDLS, CDR2 YYNGEE. V lost 0 bases and J 10 bases, leaving 14 bases between the germline ends. The CDR3 covers 15 residues. CDR3 loop: CASSVGGGRGSPLHF. The CDR3 DNA reads TGTGCCAGCAGCGTAGGGGGGGGGCGAGGATCACCCCTCCACTTT.

V usage is TRBV10-3 and J usage is TRBJ1-2, with D uncertain. The CDR3 sequence is 14 residues long. Trimming removed 6 bases at V and 8 bases at J, with 19 bases between. In germline, CDR1 is ENHRY, CDR2 SYGVKD. CDR3 bases: TGTGCCATCAGGGGCCTGGGAGGCAGCGCGGGCTACACCTTC. Protein product: CAIRGLGGSAGYTF.

This clone was seen a single time. For the CDR3, the DNA is TGTGCCAGCAGCCCCAGCCGGGGGGCGGGCTATGGCTACACCTTC. Amino acids: CASSPSRGAGYGYTF. The chain carries TRBV7-3 and TRBJ1-2; tentative D call: TRBD1 (6 bases). The CDR3 runs to 15 residues. The V and J ends lost 5 bases and 4 bases respectively, with 17 bases between them. CDR1 SGHTA and CDR2 FQGTGA come from the germline V gene.

V is TRBV19 and J is TRBJ1-5, with TRBD1 as a possible D gene (5 bases). CDR1 is LNHDA, CDR2 SQIVND, per germline (reference sequence). The V end was cut by 3 bases, the J end by 7 bases, with 16 bases between. The CDR3 is made up of 15 amino acids. For the CDR3, the DNA is TGTGCCAGTAGTATGGTGGGGCGCAGGGCACAGCCCCAGCATTTT. The encoded protein is CASSMVGRRAQPQHF.

This chain joins TRBV15 and TRBJ1-1; D unresolved. There are 15 residues in the CDR3. Germline CDR1 and CDR2: LNHNV and YYDKDF (reference sequence). V dropped 5 bases and J dropped 1 base, with 14 bases sitting between them. For the CDR3, the DNA is TGTGCCACCAGCTCCCGAGGGCGGACGAACACTGAAGCTTTCTTT. Encoded protein: CATSSRGRTNTEAFF.

The chain employs TRBV5-1 and TRBJ2-2, with D hard to call. The germline gives CDR1 SGHRS, CDR2 YFSETQ. This CDR3 has 14 residues. Trimming removed 1 base from V and 5 bases from J, with 9 bases in between. CDR3 amino acids: CASSLTLRTGELFF. The CDR3, as DNA: TGCGCCAGCAGCTTGACGCTGAGGACCGGGGAGCTGTTTTTT. Supplemented by reference TRBV5-1 and TRBJ2-2, the full variable domain reads KAGVTQTPRYLIKTRGQQVTLSCSPISGHRSVSWYQQTPGQGLQFLFEYFSETQRNKGNFPGRFSGRQFSNSRSEMNVSTLELGDSALYLCASSLTLRTGELFFGEGSRLTVL.

The genes are TRBV11-3 and TRBJ2-3; D is possibly TRBD2 (5 bases). The CDR3 runs 17 residues. With 2 bases removed from V and 1 base from J, the gap between germline ends came to 16 bases. Per the germline V gene, CDR1 is SGHNT and CDR2 is YENEEA. Here the CDR3 reads CASSLKRGFGGTDTQYF. DNA of the CDR3: TGTGCCAGCAGCTTAAAACGGGGTTTCGGTGGCACAGATACGCAGTATTTT.

This sequence joins TRBV5-1 and TRBJ2-3; the D is unclear. The CDR3 extends over 14 amino acids. V lost 0 bases to trimming and J lost 2 bases, with 7 bases between them. CDR1 SGHRS and CDR2 YFSETQ come from the germline V gene. The chain's CDR3 is CASSLGANTDTQYF. The CDR3 DNA follows: TGCGCCAGCAGCTTGGGAGCTAACACAGATACGCAGTATTTT.

This clone has just one count. This sequence joins TRBV11-2 and TRBJ2-5; 7 nucleotides match TRBD2. The V and J ends lost 4 bases and 1 base, in that order; junction bases with no gene match: 6. CDR1 and CDR2 from the germline V gene are SGHAT and FQNNGV. The CDR3 extends over 15 amino acids. This CDR3 reads CASSSSLALQETQYF. CDR3 in DNA: TGTGCCAGCAGCTCCTCACTAGCGCTCCAAGAGACCCAGTACTTC. Together with reference TRBV11-2 and TRBJ2-5, the CDR3 gives the full variable domain: EAGVAQSPRYKIIEKRQSVAFWCNPISGHATLYWYQQILGQGPKLLIQFQNNGVVDDSQLPKDRFSAERLKGVDSTLKIQPAKLEDSAVYLCASSSSLALQETQYFGPGTRLLVL.

This clone appeared a single time. The chain carries TRBV5-1 and TRBJ2-1, with 14 bases that match TRBD2. This CDR3 region has 21 residues. The V and J ends lost 2 bases and 4 bases, in that order; junction bases with no gene match: 17. Germline CDR1 SGHRS, CDR2 YFSETQ. The CDR3 DNA sequence: TGCGCCAGCAGCTTCTGGCGGACAACCGGGACTAGCGGGGGTCTGTACAATGAGCAGTTCTTC. It encodes CASSFWRTTGTSGGLYNEQFF.

The rearrangement links TRBV7-3 to TRBJ2-2; D possibly corresponds to TRBD1 (6 bases). Germline CDR1 is SGHTA and CDR2 is FQGTGA. The germline V and J ends were trimmed by 1 base and 6 bases, with 24 bases remaining between them. The CDR3 is 19 amino acids. CDR3 nucleotides: TGTGCCAGCAGCTTAAGAGGGACACGTAGTTCCCAAAGGGCCGGGGAGCTGTTTTTT. Translated: CASSLRGTRSSQRAGELFF.

This rearrangement joins TRBV7-8 to TRBJ2-1, with 12 nucleotides matching TRBD2. Germline V gives CDR1 SGHVS, CDR2 FQNEAQ. V lost 1 base to trimming and J lost 6 bases; unmatched junction nucleotides: 4. There are 16 residues in the CDR3. The CDR3 region has the DNA TGTGCCAGCAGCTTAGTTCCTAGCGGGAGGGCCAATGAGCAGTTCTTC. This translates into CASSLVPSGRANEQFF. Looking up the rest from reference TRBV7-8 and TRBJ2-1 gives the full variable domain: GAGVSQSPRYKVAKRGQDVALRCDPISGHVSLFWYQQALGQGPEFLTYFQNEAQLDKSGLPSDRFFAERPEGSVSTLKIQRTQQEDSAVYLCASSLVPSGRANEQFFGPGTRLTVL.

This rearrangement joins TRBV5-4 to TRBJ2-2, with D possibly matching TRBD1 (5 bases). Germline V gene sequence: CDR1 SGHNT, CDR2 YYREEE (reference sequence). CDR3 length equals 16 residues. The V end was cut by 4 bases, the J end by 0 bases, with 13 bases between. The DNA for the CDR3 is TGTGCCAGCAGCCCCTTACAGGAGTCGAACACCGGGGAGCTGTTTTTT. This sequence encodes CASSPLQESNTGELFF.

The V gene is TRBV30, the J gene TRBJ2-5; perhaps TRBD2 as D (6 bases). TRBJ2-7 matches the DNA end more closely, so the J call is doubtful. The CDR3 sequence is 16 residues long. In germline, CDR1 is GTSNPN, CDR2 SVGIG (reference sequence). The DNA of the CDR3 is TGTGCCTGGAGTGTCGCGCCAGGGAGGATACCCTACGAGCAGTACTTC. It yields the protein CAWSVAPGRIPYEQYF.

This clone was picked up one time. The genes are TRBV29-1 and TRBJ2-7; D gene uncertain. This CDR3 is 13 amino acids long. Per the germline V gene, CDR1 is SQVTM and CDR2 is ANQGSEA. Trimming took off 5 bases at V and 3 bases at J, with 14 bases between the two ends. The CDR3 spells CSVRRGSDYEQYF. Here the CDR3 DNA reads TGCAGCGTTCGGAGAGGTTCGGACTACGAGCAGTACTTC.

The genes are TRBV7-2 and TRBJ2-1; TRBD1 aligns across 7 bases. Germline V lookup: CDR1 SGHTA, CDR2 FQGNSA. This CDR3 is 13 amino acids long. The J segment lost 7 bases and the V segment lost 2 bases, leaving 2 bases of the junction unmatched. The CDR3 nucleotides read TGTGCCAGCAGCTTATACAGGGGAAATGAGCAGTTCTTC. Translation: CASSLYRGNEQFF. Filled out from reference TRBV7-2 and TRBJ2-1, the complete variable domain reads GAGVSQSPSNKVTEKGKDVELRCDPISGHTALYWYRQSLGQGLEFLIYFQGNSAPDKSGLPSDRFSAERTGGSVSTLTIQRTQQEDSAVYLCASSLYRGNEQFFGPGTRLTVL.